This TCR beta chain stems from a study of cytomegalovirus exposure and HLA in healthy donors. Study-wide points: Earlier analysis yielded a pattern in which most TCR beta V segments were productive about 87% or about 30% of the time. Reportedly, diagnosis of cytomegalovirus status by the classifier showed high specificity and sensitivity.

Remarks on this clone: Its antigen is not identified.

Unmatched junction bases numbered 6, after V lost 5 bases and J lost 1 base. CDR1 and CDR2 (germline): LNHDA, SQIVND (reference sequence). The CDR3 is 15 amino acids. In the PCR, 60 Vbeta and 13 Jbeta primers were used. TCRdb keeps only in-frame clones here, not all; method: immunoSEQ multiplex PCR. This table holds around 150,000 clones, about 86% found once. V is TRBV19 and J is TRBJ2-7; 9 bases align to TRBD2. The sequenced material came from PBMCs. The TCR sequence derives from a man in his forties or fifties in good health and CMV-seropositive. CDR3: CASSFTSGRSYEQYF. The CDR3 DNA follows: TGTGCCAGTAGTTTCACTAGCGGGCGATCCTACGAGCAGTACTTC.